Each of the 22 T cell receptor beta chains below was sequenced from the same sample in a study of T-cell reconstitution after alpha-beta-depleted transplantation in children. During its preparation, the TCRbeta library received unique molecular identifiers. TCRdb re-called the PCR reads with MiXCR, one entry per CDR3 protein. The sample lists 500,000 or so distinct CDR3 sequences; approximately 32% were seen once. Here the sequenced sample was PBMCs from the stem cell graft donor, taken from the stem cell graft. The receptors were gathered from a human donor who donated a stem cell graft to a child with aplastic anemia.

J is TRBJ2-3 and V is TRBV7-2, with D uncertain. This CDR3 has 16 residues. V lost 1 base and J lost 0, with 11 bases in between. Germline V gene data show CDR1 as SGHTA and CDR2 as FQGNSA. CDR3 nucleotide sequence: TGTGCCAGCAGCTTAGTCGCGGTTCCCAGCACAGATACGCAGTATTTT. Translation: CASSLVAVPSTDTQYF.

The chain recombines TRBV5-6 with TRBJ2-5; TRBD1 or TRBD2 may be the D gene (6 bases each). Deletions cut 4 bases from V and 6 bases from J, with 16 bases between. Per the germline V gene, CDR1 is SGHDT and CDR2 is YYEEEE. This CDR3 is 14 amino acids long. The CDR3 region has the DNA TGTGCCAGCAGCGTTAAGGGGGGCAGTAAGACCCAGTACTTC. It encodes CASSVKGGSKTQYF.

This clonotype was detected a few times. V is TRBV3-2 and J is TRBJ1-1. TRBV3-2 represents a pseudogene. This CDR3 region has 15 residues. The CDR3 spells CASTSSDTVNTEAFF. The CDR3 coding sequence is TGTGCCAGCACCTCTAGCGACACCGTGAACACTGAAGCTTTCTTT.

This clonotype was counted only a few times. The chain couples TRBV18 to TRBJ2-5; D unclear. V was shortened by 2 bases and J by 5 bases, with 12 bases between the two germline ends. This CDR3 has 14 amino acids. The germline CDR1 and CDR2 sequences are KGHSH and LQKENI. CDR3 sequence reads: CASSPAGSAETQYF. CDR3 DNA: TGTGCCAGCTCACCAGCAGGTTCGGCTGAGACCCAGTACTTC.

This chain connects TRBV7-9 to TRBJ2-1; D is unclear. Germline lookup yields CDR1 SEHNR and CDR2 FQNEAQ (reference sequence). The CDR3 consists of 14 residues. Deletions cut 8 bases from V and 4 bases from J, with 15 bases between. CDR3 bases: TGTGCCAGCGGCGTCATTGGGGATTACAATGAGCAGTTCTTC. The encoded protein is CASGVIGDYNEQFF.

This chain's CDR3 is CASSFLRDRGYGYTF. CDR3 nucleotides: TGTGCCAGCAGTTTCCTTCGGGACAGGGGCTATGGCTACACCTTC. This rearrangement joins TRBV28 to TRBJ1-2; 10 nucleotides match TRBD1. This CDR3 region has 15 residues. Per the germline V gene, CDR1 is MDHEN and CDR2 is SYDVKM. V trimming: 3 bases; J trimming: 4 bases; junction bases outside the gene matches: 5.

The CDR3 DNA follows: TGCGCCAGCAGCCAAGATACCAGGGGGGAGACCCAGTACTTC. It encodes CASSQDTRGETQYF. V is TRBV4-3 and J is TRBJ2-5; the match to TRBD1 covers 7 bases. The CDR3 extends over 14 amino acids. V lost 0 bases, J lost 5 bases, and 3 bases stayed unmatched. Germline CDR1 is LGHNA and CDR2 is YSLEER.

The chain couples TRBV11-2 to TRBJ2-7, with TRBD2 as a possible D gene (6 bases). CDR1 SGHAT and CDR2 FQNNGV come from the germline V gene. V shed 4 bases and J shed 0 bases, with 19 bases lying between them. This CDR3 is built from 17 residues. The CDR3 region is CASSSMLGEAVSYEQYV. DNA of the CDR3: TGTGCCAGCAGCTCAATGCTCGGGGAGGCTGTCTCCTACGAGCAGTACGTC.

The table lists this clonotype with a few counts. This chain joins TRBV7-8 and TRBJ2-1; TRBD2 agrees at 15 bases. The germline V gene encodes CDR1 SGHVS and CDR2 FQNEAQ. There are 16 residues in the CDR3. Losses at the gene ends were 1 base for V and 7 bases for J; bases not matched to a gene: 2. The CDR3 coding sequence is TGTGCCAGCAGCTTAGGGGGGACTAGCGGGAGGAATGAGCAGTTCTTC. Translation: CASSLGGTSGRNEQFF. Supplemented by reference TRBV7-8 and TRBJ2-1, the full variable domain reads GAGVSQSPRYKVAKRGQDVALRCDPISGHVSLFWYQQALGQGPEFLTYFQNEAQLDKSGLPSDRFFAERPEGSVSTLKIQRTQQEDSAVYLCASSLGGTSGRNEQFFGPGTRLTVL.

V usage is TRBV4-1 and J usage is TRBJ2-3; TRBD1 or TRBD2 may be the D gene (6 bases each). V dropped 0 bases and J dropped 4 bases, with 8 bases sitting between them. The length of the CDR3 is 14 residues. Germline assignment: CDR1 MGHRA and CDR2 YSYEKL. CDR3 coding DNA: TGCGCCAGCAGCCAAGAAGGGGGGCCAGATACGCAGTATTTT. Amino acid sequence: CASSQEGGPDTQYF.

There are a few counts of this clonotype. This sequence joins TRBV7-9 and TRBJ2-1; the match to TRBD2 covers 10 bases. V shed 4 bases, J shed 6 bases, and the junction held 6 bases outside the gene matches. Germline V gene lookup returns CDR1 SEHNR and CDR2 FQNEAQ (reference sequence). The CDR3 has 15 amino acids. The CDR3 DNA is TGTGCCAGCAGCTGGGGCACTAGCGGGATCAATGAGCAGTTCTTC. Its translation: CASSWGTSGINEQFF.

This clonotype was detected a few times. The gene calls are TRBV9 and TRBJ2-2; D is undetermined. Germline-derived CDR1 and CDR2 are SGDLS and YYNGEE. With 0 bases removed from V and 5 bases from J, the gap between germline ends came to 11 bases. The CDR3 extends over 15 amino acids. The CDR3 sequence is CASSVEPQSTGELFF. CDR3 bases: TGTGCCAGCAGCGTAGAGCCTCAGTCTACCGGGGAGCTGTTTTTT.

The rearrangement uses TRBV5-8 and TRBJ2-5; D is undetermined. Germline V gene data show CDR1 as SGHTS and CDR2 as YDEGEE. The CDR3 spans 15 residues. V was trimmed by 2 bases and J by 1 base, leaving 12 bases between them. The CDR3 DNA sequence: TGTGCCAGCAGCTTAGAGGTCAGCCCCCAAGAGACCCAGTACTTC. Residues: CASSLEVSPQETQYF.

V and J are TRBV6-2 or TRBV6-3 and TRBJ2-7; 14 nucleotides agree with TRBD2. This CDR3 spans 15 amino acids. Trimming cost V 7 bases and J 5 bases; bases outside gene matches: 7. Germline values: CDR1 MNHEY, CDR2 SVGEGT. The CDR3 nucleotides read TGTGCCAGCAAGGAGGGACTAGCGGGAGAGGACGAGCAGTACGTC. This codes for CASKEGLAGEDEQYV.

This rearrangement joins TRBV20-1 to TRBJ2-3, with no clear D. CDR3 length equals 17 residues. Germline V CDR1 and CDR2: DFQATT, SNEGSKA (reference sequence). V lost 5 bases and J 0 bases, leaving 21 bases between the germline ends. The CDR3 coding sequence is TGCAGTGCTCCCCGAACCCGTCGGACGGGTAGCACAGATACGCAGTATTTT. This codes for CSAPRTRRTGSTDTQYF.

This clonotype was picked up a small number of times. V and J are TRBV5-1 and TRBJ1-2; possibly TRBD1 for D (6 bases). The CDR3 consists of 14 residues. Germline V lookup: CDR1 SGHRS, CDR2 YFSETQ. Trimming shortened V by 0 bases and J by 6 bases, and 12 bases separated the two germline ends. CDR3 sequence: CASSLGQGHDGYTF. CDR3 nucleotide sequence: TGCGCCAGCAGCTTGGGGCAGGGACACGATGGCTACACCTTC. The full variable domain, with the rest looked up from reference TRBV5-1 and TRBJ1-2, is KAGVTQTPRYLIKTRGQQVTLSCSPISGHRSVSWYQQTPGQGLQFLFEYFSETQRNKGNFPGRFSGRQFSNSRSEMNVSTLELGDSALYLCASSLGQGHDGYTFGSGTRLTVV.

The rearrangement joins TRBV4-2 to TRBJ1-4, with D perhaps TRBD1 (6 bases). From germline, CDR1 is LGHNA and CDR2 YNFKEQ. V was trimmed by 5 bases and J by 8 bases, leaving 21 bases between them. The CDR3 is 16 amino acids. The CDR3 reads CASSTGTSRIKEKLFF. CDR3 coding DNA: TGTGCCAGCAGCACTGGGACATCAAGGATCAAGGAAAAACTGTTTTTT.

CDR3 residues: CASSLDRFSYEQYF. The CDR3 region has the DNA TGTGCCAGCAGCTTGGACAGGTTCTCCTACGAGCAGTACTTC. The gene calls are TRBV7-2 and TRBJ2-7; 7 bases fit TRBD1. Trimming removed 3 bases from V and 0 bases from J; junction bases left unmatched: 2. In germline, CDR1 is SGHTA, CDR2 FQGNSA. The CDR3 extends over 14 amino acids.

The rearrangement links TRBV14 to TRBJ2-5; a weak D match, TRBD1 (5 bases). This CDR3 has 17 residues. Trimming removed 0 bases at V and 5 bases at J, with 19 bases between. Germline V CDR1 and CDR2: SGHDN, FVKESK. In DNA, the CDR3 is TGTGCCAGCAGCCAAGAGCAGGGCCGGGCCCCACAGGAGACCCAGTACTTC. Its protein product is CASSQEQGRAPQETQYF. Together with reference TRBV14 and TRBJ2-5, the CDR3 gives the full variable domain: EAGVTQFPSHSVIEKGQTVTLRCDPISGHDNLYWYRRVMGKEIKFLLHFVKESKQDESGMPNNRFLAERTGGTYSTLKVQPAELEDSGVYFCASSQEQGRAPQETQYFGPGTRLLVL.

In this sample, this clonotype turned up once. The chain joins TRBV7-8 to TRBJ2-7; 11 nucleotides line up with TRBD1. The length of the CDR3 is 15 residues. CDR1 and CDR2 (germline): SGHVS, FQNEAQ. Trimming cost V 3 bases and J 5 bases; bases outside gene matches: 6. DNA of the CDR3: TGTGCCAGCAGCTTCCGTGGACAGGGGGCCAACGAGCAGTACTTC. This encodes CASSFRGQGANEQYF.

There are many counts of this clonotype. The rearrangement links TRBV18 to TRBJ2-5; perhaps TRBD2 as D (6 bases). Germline loops: CDR1 KGHSH, CDR2 LQKENI. This CDR3 comprises 14 residues. With 0 bases removed from V and 5 bases from J, the gap between germline ends came to 10 bases. Here the CDR3 DNA reads TGTGCCAGCTCACCACCAACTAGCAGCGAGACCCAGTACTTC. It is translated as CASSPPTSSETQYF.

DNA for the CDR3: TGTGCCTGGATGGGGGCACTAAACTATGGCTACACCTTC. It encodes CAWMGALNYGYTF. V and J are TRBV30 and TRBJ1-2, with a tentative D call TRBD1 (6 bases). V was clipped by 4 bases and J by 2 bases, with 11 bases between them. Germline assignment: CDR1 GTSNPN and CDR2 SVGIG (reference sequence). The CDR3 has 13 amino acids.